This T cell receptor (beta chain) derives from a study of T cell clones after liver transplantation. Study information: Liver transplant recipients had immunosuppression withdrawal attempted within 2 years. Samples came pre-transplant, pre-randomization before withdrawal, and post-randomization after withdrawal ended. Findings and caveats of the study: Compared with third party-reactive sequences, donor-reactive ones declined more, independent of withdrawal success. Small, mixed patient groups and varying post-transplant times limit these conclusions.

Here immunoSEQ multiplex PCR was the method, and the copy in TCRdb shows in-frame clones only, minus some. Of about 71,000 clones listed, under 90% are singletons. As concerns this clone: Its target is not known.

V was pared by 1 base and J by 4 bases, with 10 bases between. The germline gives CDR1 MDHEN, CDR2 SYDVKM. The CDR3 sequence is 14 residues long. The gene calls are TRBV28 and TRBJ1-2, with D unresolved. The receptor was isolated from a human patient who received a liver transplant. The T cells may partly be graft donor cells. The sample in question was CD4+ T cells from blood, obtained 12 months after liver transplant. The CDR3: CASSLFVSGYGYTF. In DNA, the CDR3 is TGTGCCAGCAGTTTATTCGTTTCTGGCTATGGCTACACCTTC.